This T cell receptor beta chain was sequenced in a study of shared clonotypes between healthy human individuals. Method: immunoSEQ multiplex PCR; TCRdb's copy keeps in-frame clones and lacks some. The sample shows 1.6 million or so clones, less than 99% of them seen only once. With V trimmed by 3 bases and J by 2 bases, 5 bases remained unmatched. From germline, CDR1 is MRHNA and CDR2 SNTAGT. The CDR3 is 16 residues long. The receptor's source is a man in his thirties or forties in good health. Sequencing used naive CD4+ T cells sorted from blood. The subset here: CD45RA+ positively selected. V gene TRBV6-4 combines with J gene TRBJ2-1; 9 bases agree with TRBD2. The CDR3 loop is CASSEDSGSTYNEQFF. The CDR3 DNA follows: TGTGCCAGCAGTGAGGATAGCGGGAGCACCTACAATGAGCAGTTCTTC.